This TCR beta chain derives from a study of cytomegalovirus exposure and HLA in healthy donors. Whole-study findings and limits: TCR beta sequences numbering some 17,000 were associated with HLA alleles at 0.05 false discovery rate in a later analysis.

The PCR contained 60 Vbeta and 13 Jbeta primers. Only in-frame clones appear in the TCRdb table, and some are missing; sequencing was by immunoSEQ multiplex PCR. The sample yields roughly 100,000 clones, about an eighth seen once. This clone was seen a handful of times. Its antigen is unidentified. The CDR3 length is 15 residues. The germline gives CDR1 MNHEY, CDR2 SMNVEV (reference sequence). The V and J ends lost 3 bases and 5 bases respectively, with 13 bases between them. The clonotype was recovered from a man aged 35 to 55 in good health and CMV-seropositive. The material sequenced was PBMCs. This sequence joins TRBV27 and TRBJ2-2, with a weak D call TRBD1 (5 bases). Written as DNA, the CDR3 is TGTGCCAGCAGTTTTGCGGCAGGGCAAACCGGGGAGCTGTTTTTT. It codes for CASSFAAGQTGELFF.